This entry features one T cell receptor beta chain sequence. The antigen is unknown. Germline V gene sequence: CDR1 SGDLS, CDR2 YYNGEE. Trimming cost V 4 bases and J 5 bases; bases outside gene matches: 13. This CDR3 region has 16 residues. The study reverse transcribed the entire isolated RNA, so it sequenced expressed TCRB transcripts. Produced via immunoSEQ multiplex PCR; TCRdb's table is partial and in-frame only. This table has tens of thousands of clones, roughly 50% appearing once. This entry belongs to a study of beta chain features in type 1 diabetes. As for the study in general: Healthy donors resembled patients in age, gender and cell yields.

Broader study findings: Small HLA sub-analyses could not settle whether HLA shapes TCRB rearrangement. Fewer junction insertions and more nucleotide deletions appeared in type 1 diabetes patients.

The V and J genes are TRBV9 and TRBJ2-7, with 9 positions matching TRBD1. The sequencing sample was made of stem cell memory CD4+ T cells from blood. The TCR comes from a woman aged 25 to 45 in good health. DNA of the CDR3: TGTGCCAGCAGCCCCCATCTGGAACAGGGGGCCAACGAGCAGTACTTC. It yields the protein CASSPHLEQGANEQYF.